This T cell receptor (beta chain) was profiled in a study of blood T cell repertoires in COVID-19. Per the original methods: Nucleated cell number was recorded as an estimate derived from reference gene primer amplification. Sequencing used immunoSEQ multiplex PCR; TCRdb keeps in-frame clones, though not all of them. That table gives V, J and clone size, and the DNA gave D and trimming. The table lists approximately 240,000 clones, about nine tenths of them singletons, with approximately 2% in the top ten. V was pared by 6 bases and J by 1 base, with 3 bases of the junction left unmatched. CDR3 length: 16 amino acids. Germline loops: CDR1 SEHNR, CDR2 FQNEAQ (reference sequence).

The sequenced sample was PBMCs or T cells enriched from blood (not recorded which). V and J are TRBV7-9 and TRBJ2-2; 12 bases are shared with TRBD2. The source is a woman aged 18-30 years who had recovered from COVID-19. The DNA of the CDR3 is TGTGCCAGCAGGACTAGCGGGGGCGGGAACACCGGGGAGCTGTTTTTT. Its translation: CASRTSGGGNTGELFF.